The source of this T cell receptor beta chain is a study of radiotherapy plus CTLA-4 blockade in lung cancer. Study context: 18% of patients responded objectively, and about 32% achieved disease control. The study's findings and limits: Among reported predictors of response, early blood T cell clone dynamics with interferon-beta performed best. Among blood TCR repertoires after radiotherapy plus ipilimumab, tumor-derived clones expanded.

Trimming left V 2 bases short and J 2 bases short, with 13 bases between. The CDR3 length is 15 residues. Germline CDR1 reads MNHNS; CDR2 reads SASEGT. Repertoires were generated with immunoSEQ multiplex PCR, while TCRdb's copy carries only in-frame clones and drops some. The table shows 40,000 to 55,000 clones, with around 77% occurring only once. As regards this clone: Antigen: not known.

The rearrangement uses TRBV6-1 and TRBJ2-7; tentatively, D is TRBD1 (5 bases). Sequenced material: peripheral blood, taken from a patient treated with radiotherapy plus ipilimumab. This TCR was sampled from a human donor with non-small cell lung cancer whose response to radiotherapy plus ipilimumab could not be evaluated. The chain's CDR3 is CASSERPPGPYEQYF. The CDR3 DNA reads as TGTGCCAGCAGTGAACGTCCCCCAGGGCCCTACGAGCAGTACTTC.